Listed below are T cell receptor beta chains from one sample, sequenced in a study of T-cell memory formation after mild COVID-19. Each CDR3 protein is one row after TCRdb ran MiXCR on the 5' RACE reads. The sample shows 360,000 or so distinct CDR3 sequences, 25% to 30% of them seen only once. Input material: PBMCs or a T cell subset sorted from them (not recorded which). These receptors were collected from an adult woman who had mild COVID-19 (a few samples of this study predate the infection). Cell type and time point are not known. Both conserved end residues are part of each CDR3. Each record gives: CDR3 protein, CDR3 DNA, clone size, V gene, D gene, J gene. D genes are given only for firm matches. A clone size is listed for some rows: how often the clone was seen (once, few, many), or a class if it is expanded.

CDR3: CASSLGVGVKTYGYTF
DNA: TGTGCCAGCAGTTTGGGGGTAGGGGTGAAGACTTATGGCTACACCTTC
size: -
V: TRBV12-3/TRBV12-4
D: -
J: TRBJ1-2

CDR3: CASSSGKLNTGELFF
DNA: TGTGCCAGCAGTAGCGGGAAGCTCAACACCGGGGAGCTGTTTTTT
size: few
V: TRBV6-2/TRBV6-3
D: TRBD2
J: TRBJ2-2

CDR3: CASTPRAGGVLITGELFF
DNA: TGTGCCAGCACCCCAAGGGCAGGGGGCGTGTTGATCACCGGGGAGCTGTTTTTT
size: -
V: TRBV27
D: TRBD1
J: TRBJ2-2

CDR3: CSATETGRGYTF
DNA: TGCAGTGCTACGGAAACAGGGAGAGGCTACACCTTC
size: -
V: TRBV20-1
D: -
J: TRBJ1-2

CDR3: CASSIAGVYYEQYF
DNA: TGTGCCAGCAGCATAGCGGGGGTCTACTACGAGCAGTACTTC
size: -
V: TRBV11-2
D: TRBD2
J: TRBJ2-7

CDR3: CASSSPGLAGVRYEQFF
DNA: TGTGCCAGCAGTTCACCGGGACTAGCGGGAGTAAGGTATGAGCAGTTCTTC
size: -
V: TRBV11-2
D: TRBD2
J: TRBJ2-1

CDR3: CAITHTSGEQYF
DNA: TGTGCCATCACACACACCTCGGGTGAGCAGTACTTC
size: -
V: TRBV10-3
D: -
J: TRBJ2-7

CDR3: CSVQGGGETQYF
DNA: TGCAGCGTACAGGGTGGCGGAGAGACCCAGTACTTC
size: -
V: TRBV29-1
D: -
J: TRBJ2-5

CDR3: CSADLYNEQFF
DNA: TGCAGTGCGGACCTATACAATGAGCAGTTCTTC
size: -
V: TRBV20-1
D: -
J: TRBJ2-1

CDR3: CAIADRTYNEQFF
DNA: TGTGCCATCGCGGACAGAACCTACAATGAGCAGTTCTTC
size: once
V: TRBV10-3
D: -
J: TRBJ2-1

CDR3: CATSRDTGQETQYF
DNA: TGTGCCACCAGCAGAGATACGGGGCAAGAGACCCAGTACTTC
size: -
V: TRBV15
D: -
J: TRBJ2-5

CDR3: CASRQSTDTQYF
DNA: TGTGCCAGCAGACAGTCCACAGATACGCAGTATTTT
size: -
V: TRBV6-2/TRBV6-3
D: -
J: TRBJ2-3

CDR3: CASSSRGHTDTQYF
DNA: TGTGCCAGCAGCTCTAGGGGGCACACAGATACGCAGTATTTT
size: few
V: TRBV9
D: TRBD1
J: TRBJ2-3

CDR3: CASSLGLGVADTQYF
DNA: TGTGCCAGCAGCTTAGGTCTGGGGGTGGCAGATACGCAGTATTTT
size: -
V: TRBV7-6
D: -
J: TRBJ2-3

CDR3: CASRKSGRDRNYGYTF
DNA: TGTGCCAGCAGGAAAAGTGGAAGGGACAGAAACTATGGCTACACCTTC
size: many
V: TRBV2
D: TRBD1
J: TRBJ1-2

CDR3: CASSLMNSGGSYGYTF
DNA: TGTGCCAGCAGCTTGATGAATTCGGGGGGCAGCTATGGCTACACCTTC
size: -
V: TRBV5-6
D: -
J: TRBJ1-2

CDR3: CASSPTGAGANVLTF
DNA: TGCGCCAGCAGCCCAACAGGGGCTGGGGCCAACGTCCTGACTTTC
size: -
V: TRBV4-1
D: TRBD1
J: TRBJ2-6

CDR3: CASSPPDGYSGANVLTF
DNA: TGTGCCAGCTCACCACCGGACGGGTACTCTGGGGCCAACGTCCTGACTTTC
size: many
V: TRBV18
D: -
J: TRBJ2-6

CDR3: CASSQFRGAGNVMGHEQYF
DNA: TGTGCCAGCAGCCAATTTCGAGGGGCAGGGAACGTTATGGGCCACGAGCAGTACTTC
size: few
V: TRBV12-3/TRBV12-4
D: -
J: TRBJ2-7

CDR3: CSARDSVIYEQYF
DNA: TGCAGTGCTCGGGACAGTGTTATCTACGAGCAGTACTTC
size: few
V: TRBV20-1
D: TRBD1
J: TRBJ2-7

CDR3: CSAILAYEKYF
DNA: TGCAGTGCTATTCTCGCCTACGAGAAGTACTTC
size: -
V: TRBV20-1
D: -
J: TRBJ2-7

CDR3: CASRLGQTYGYTF
DNA: TGCGCCAGCAGGTTGGGACAGACCTATGGCTACACCTTC
size: -
V: TRBV4-1
D: TRBD1
J: TRBJ1-2

CDR3: CASSSHREGQFF
DNA: TGTGCCAGCAGCTCCCACAGGGAGGGGCAGTTCTTC
size: few
V: TRBV5-6
D: -
J: TRBJ2-1

CDR3: CASRRETNSYEQYF
DNA: TGCGCCAGCAGAAGGGAAACTAACTCCTACGAGCAGTACTTC
size: -
V: TRBV5-1
D: -
J: TRBJ2-7

CDR3: CASSLEGAHGNTEAFF
DNA: TGTGCCAGCAGCTTAGAAGGAGCCCATGGGAACACTGAAGCTTTCTTT
size: -
V: TRBV7-9
D: -
J: TRBJ1-1

CDR3: CASSPERTRQETQYF
DNA: TGTGCCAGCTCTCCGGAAAGAACACGTCAAGAGACCCAGTACTTC
size: -
V: TRBV18
D: -
J: TRBJ2-5

CDR3: CASSFGTSGRYEQYF
DNA: TGTGCCAGCAGCTTCGGGACTAGCGGGCGCTACGAGCAGTACTTC
size: -
V: TRBV7-6
D: TRBD2
J: TRBJ2-7

CDR3: CSAIRGSYNEQFF
DNA: TGCAGTGCTATAAGGGGGTCCTACAATGAGCAGTTCTTC
size: few
V: TRBV20-1
D: -
J: TRBJ2-1

CDR3: CASSLGGTRDEQFF
DNA: TGCGCCAGCAGCTTGGGCGGGACTAGAGATGAGCAGTTCTTC
size: -
V: TRBV5-1
D: TRBD2
J: TRBJ2-1

CDR3: CASSIGTGPNEKLFF
DNA: TGTGCCAGCAGCATCGGGACAGGGCCTAATGAAAAACTGTTTTTT
size: -
V: TRBV9
D: TRBD1
J: TRBJ1-4

CDR3: CASSYSGGAADTQYF
DNA: TGTGCCAGCAGCTATAGCGGGGGGGCAGCAGATACGCAGTATTTT
size: -
V: TRBV7-7
D: TRBD2
J: TRBJ2-3

CDR3: CSASKGFPGNTIYF
DNA: TGCAGTGCCTCAAAGGGGTTTCCTGGAAACACCATATATTTT
size: -
V: TRBV20-1
D: -
J: TRBJ1-3

CDR3: CAISESAMRGYTF
DNA: TGTGCCATCAGTGAGTCGGCAATGAGAGGCTACACCTTC
size: few
V: TRBV10-3
D: -
J: TRBJ1-2

CDR3: CASSPDRSYNEQFF
DNA: TGTGCCAGCAGTCCGGACCGATCCTACAATGAGCAGTTCTTC
size: few
V: TRBV5-1
D: -
J: TRBJ2-1

CDR3: CASSLTGKRRQYF
DNA: TGTGCCAGCAGTCTGACTGGGAAGCGGCGGCAGTACTTC
size: few
V: TRBV27
D: -
J: TRBJ2-7

CDR3: CASKTGPTNTEAFF
DNA: TGTGCCAGCAAGACAGGGCCTACGAACACTGAAGCTTTCTTT
size: -
V: TRBV6-2/TRBV6-3
D: TRBD1
J: TRBJ1-1

CDR3: CAISESLAGLETQYF
DNA: TGTGCCATCAGTGAGTCACTAGCGGGATTAGAGACCCAGTACTTC
size: -
V: TRBV10-3
D: TRBD2
J: TRBJ2-5

CDR3: CASSVANSEGYNEQFF
DNA: TGTGCCAGCAGCGTAGCTAATAGCGAGGGGTACAATGAGCAGTTCTTC
size: -
V: TRBV9
D: -
J: TRBJ2-1

CDR3: CSARSRGLNSPLHF
DNA: TGCAGTGCTAGAAGCAGGGGGCTTAATTCACCCCTCCACTTT
size: few
V: TRBV20-1
D: TRBD1
J: TRBJ1-6

CDR3: CARSLAKGEQFF
DNA: TGTGCCCGCAGCTTAGCCAAGGGGGAGCAGTTCTTC
size: -
V: TRBV7-2
D: -
J: TRBJ2-1

CDR3: CSARERLAGGEQYF
DNA: TGCAGTGCTAGAGAACGGCTAGCGGGGGGCGAGCAGTACTTC
size: -
V: TRBV20-1
D: TRBD2
J: TRBJ2-7